This T cell receptor beta chain was sequenced in a study of T cells in Graves' hyperthyroidism and ophthalmopathy. Whole-study results and caveats: Ophthalmopathy got predicted by the model a median about six months before its onset.

From RNA transcripts, TCR beta CDR3 regions were amplified. An initial round of RT-PCR targeting the TCR CDR3 relied on the HTBI primer set. MiXCR, run by TCRdb on the multiplex PCR reads, gives a single entry per CDR3 protein. Of around 690,000 distinct CDR3 sequences listed, around 15% were seen once; the top ten hold 15% to 19%. Note on this clonotype: The antigen remains undetermined.

The material sequenced was blood. The clonotype comes from a man aged 50 or older with Graves' hyperthyroidism.

The CDR3 bases are TGCGCCAGCAGCTTGGACGCGGGGATAGCCTACAATGAGCAGTTCTTC. This sequence encodes CASSLDAGIAYNEQFF. The V gene is TRBV5-1, the J gene TRBJ2-1, with D perhaps TRBD2 (6 bases). V was clipped by 0 bases and J by 2 bases, with 12 bases between them. CDR3 length equals 16 residues. Germline CDR1 reads SGHRS; CDR2 reads YFSETQ.